Below are 22 T cell receptor beta chains sequenced from a single sample in a study of cytomegalovirus exposure and HLA in healthy donors. 13 Jbeta primers and 60 Vbeta primers were used for the PCR. This table comes from immunoSEQ multiplex PCR, and its TCRdb copy is limited to in-frame clones, with some not included. Altogether about 160,000 clones are present, roughly 80% being singletons, with the ten largest covering roughly 1.6%. Sequencing input: PBMCs. The receptor set was obtained from a girl aged 10 to 17 in good health and CMV-seropositive.

Concerning this clone itself: Other DNA variants within this sample encode the same CDR3. The chain links TRBV20-1 to TRBJ2-7; no definite D call. CDR3 length: 10 amino acids. V gave up 6 bases and J gave up 3 bases, with 6 bases separating them. CDR1 is DFQATT and CDR2 is SNEGSKA in the germline V gene (reference sequence). The CDR3 DNA follows: TGCAGTGCCAGTGACTACGAGCAGTACTTC. It translates to CSASDYEQYF.

The rearrangement uses TRBV30 and TRBJ1-4; 7 bases fit TRBD1. Germline V gene lookup returns CDR1 GTSNPN and CDR2 SVGIG (reference sequence). The CDR3 spans 16 residues. Unmatched junction bases numbered 12, after V lost 1 base and J lost 7 bases. This CDR3 reads CAWSGRPQGRGEKLFF. The CDR3 DNA reads TGTGCCTGGAGTGGAAGGCCACAGGGGCGAGGTGAAAAACTGTTTTTT.

With regard to this clone: Other nucleotide sequences in the sample specify the same CDR3. The CDR3 coding sequence is TGTGCCAGCAGTTTAACGTTGTTGGCCGGCTACACCTTC. Translated, it gives CASSLTLLAGYTF. V gene TRBV28 combines with J gene TRBJ1-2; no reliable D call. There are 13 residues in the CDR3. V was cut by 2 bases and J by 8 bases, with 12 bases left in between. From germline, CDR1 is MDHEN and CDR2 SYDVKM.

The J gene is TRBJ1-1, the V gene TRBV18; 8 bases are shared with TRBD1. Germline V lookup: CDR1 KGHSH, CDR2 LQKENI. The CDR3 has 16 residues. J lost 1 base, V lost 1 base, and 5 bases had no gene match. In DNA, the CDR3 is TGTGCCAGCTCACCACAACTGGGACAGGCGAACACTGAAGCTTTCTTT. This translates into CASSPQLGQANTEAFF.

This sequence joins TRBV19 and TRBJ1-2; D call uncertain. CDR3 size: 14 residues. V lost 0 bases to trimming and J lost 4 bases, with 9 bases between them. Germline lookup yields CDR1 LNHDA and CDR2 SQIVND (reference sequence). CDR3 region: CASSIEAQSYGYTF. CDR3 in DNA: TGTGCCAGTAGTATAGAGGCACAATCCTATGGCTACACCTTC.

V is TRBV6-1 and J is TRBJ2-1, with 9 nucleotides matching TRBD1. The CDR3 covers 15 residues. V was pared by 4 bases and J by 3 bases, with 4 bases of the junction left unmatched. CDR1 is MNHNS and CDR2 is SASEGT in the germline V gene. The CDR3 DNA reads as TGTGCCAGCAGTGGGGACAGGGCCATCTACAATGAGCAGTTCTTC. As protein: CASSGDRAIYNEQFF.

CDR3 amino acids: CASTRVSWGQTLNYGYTF. The DNA for the CDR3 is TGTGCCAGCACGAGAGTATCCTGGGGACAGACCTTAAACTATGGCTACACCTTC. The J gene is TRBJ1-2, the V gene TRBV2; TRBD1 matches 7 bases. Germline-derived CDR1 and CDR2 are SNHLY and FYNNEI. J lost 2 bases, V lost 7 bases, and 19 bases had no gene match. The CDR3 runs to 18 residues.

The gene calls are TRBV6-4 and TRBJ2-3; TRBD2 agrees at 9 bases. This CDR3 contains 16 residues. V trimming: 5 bases; J trimming: 4 bases; junction bases outside the gene matches: 10. The germline V gene has CDR1 MRHNA and CDR2 SNTAGT. CDR3 sequence reads: CASSLFSGGGADTQYF. CDR3 DNA: TGTGCCAGCAGTCTATTTAGCGGGGGAGGCGCAGATACGCAGTATTTT.

The chain couples TRBV4-3 to TRBJ1-4; a possible D gene is TRBD1 (5 bases). The V end was cut by 0 bases, the J end by 4 bases, with 15 bases between. Germline CDR1 and CDR2: LGHNA and YSLEER. This CDR3 has 17 residues. The DNA for the CDR3 is TGCGCCAGCAGCCAAGACGGGGCCGGGGGGGGTAATGAAAAACTGTTTTTT. Translating it yields CASSQDGAGGGNEKLFF.

This clone occurred once. This chain links TRBV30 with TRBJ1-3; TRBD1 is a possible D gene (6 bases). The V and J ends lost 2 bases and 3 bases respectively, with 14 bases between them. This CDR3 comprises 15 residues. CDR1 is GTSNPN, CDR2 SVGIG, per germline (reference sequence). The CDR3 DNA sequence: TGTGCCTGGAGTCTGGACAGAAGATATGGAAACACCATATATTTT. Its translation: CAWSLDRRYGNTIYF. The full variable domain, completed using reference TRBV30 and TRBJ1-3, is SQTIHQWPATLVQPVGSPLSLECTVEGTSNPNLYWYRQAAGRGLQLLFYSVGIGQISSEVPQNLSASRPQDRQFILSSKKLLLSDSGFYLCAWSLDRRYGNTIYFGEGSWLTVV.

The J gene is TRBJ1-1, the V gene TRBV7-2, with 7 bases lining up with TRBD1. Germline V lookup: CDR1 SGHTA, CDR2 FQGNSA. Trimming cost V 1 base and J 1 base; bases outside gene matches: 9. This CDR3 is 17 amino acids long. The CDR3 here is CASSLVETGQRNTEAFF. Written as DNA, the CDR3 is TGTGCCAGCAGCTTAGTAGAGACGGGACAGAGGAACACTGAAGCTTTCTTT.

V and J are TRBV9 and TRBJ2-2; TRBD1 matches at 7 bases. Germline CDR1 is SGDLS and CDR2 is YYNGEE. The CDR3 contains 15 residues. The trim removed 0 bases at V and 5 bases at J, leaving 4 bases unmatched. The CDR3 nucleotides read TGTGCCAGCAGCGTAGAGGGGGCGCGGACCGGGGAGCTGTTTTTT. As protein: CASSVEGARTGELFF.

Concerning this clone: This CDR3 is also generated by other DNA sequences in the sample. CDR3 sequence: CSANTGTEAFF. CDR3 DNA: TGCAGTGCTAACACCGGGACTGAAGCTTTCTTT. This chain uses TRBV20-1 with TRBJ1-1; D unclear. Germline V CDR1 and CDR2: DFQATT, SNEGSKA (reference sequence). V dropped 4 bases and J dropped 5 bases, with 8 bases sitting between them. This CDR3 spans 11 amino acids.

This rearrangement joins TRBV2 to TRBJ2-1; 9 nucleotides align to TRBD2. CDR3 length: 17 residues. The trim removed 1 base at V and 2 bases at J, leaving 6 bases unmatched. Germline CDR1 and CDR2: SNHLY and FYNNEI. CDR3 nucleotide sequence: TGTGCCAGCAGTGAAGAAGGTAGCGGGAGAACCTACAATGAGCAGTTCTTC. Its protein is CASSEEGSGRTYNEQFF.

This clone showed up just once. The J gene is TRBJ2-3, the V gene TRBV28; unclear D gene. Germline assignment: CDR1 MDHEN and CDR2 SYDVKM. The V and J ends lost 2 bases and 3 bases respectively, with 3 bases between them. The CDR3 length is 12 residues. The CDR3 is CASSLRTDTQYF. CDR3 nucleotide sequence: TGTGCCAGCAGTTTACGTACAGATACGCAGTATTTT.

The chain carries TRBV2 and TRBJ2-3; D remains unclear. V lost 7 bases, J lost 4 bases, and 12 bases lay in between. The CDR3 runs to 13 residues. CDR1 is SNHLY, CDR2 FYNNEI, per germline. DNA of the CDR3: TGTGCCAGCACCCCGGGTTGGGCAGATACGCAGTATTTT. This codes for CASTPGWADTQYF. The full variable domain, completed using reference TRBV2 and TRBJ2-3, is EPEVTQTPSHQVTQMGQEVILRCVPISNHLYFYWYRQILGQKVEFLVSFYNNEISEKSEIFDDQFSVERPDGSNFTLKIRSTKLEDSAMYFCASTPGWADTQYFGPGTRLTVL.

This clone was seen a single time. The rearrangement uses TRBV7-9 and TRBJ2-5, with 7 bases lining up with TRBD1. V lost 4 bases to trimming and J lost 5 bases; unmatched junction nucleotides: 4. The CDR3 is 13 amino acids. The germline gives CDR1 SEHNR, CDR2 FQNEAQ (reference sequence). CDR3 sequence (DNA): TGTGCCAGCAGCTCCAACAGGGGTGAGACCCAGTACTTC. This gives the protein CASSSNRGETQYF.

There are a few counts of this clone. The rearrangement uses TRBV6-5 and TRBJ1-2; possibly TRBD1 for D (5 bases). Trimming cost V 0 bases and J 6 bases, with 5 bases left between them. The CDR3 runs to 12 residues. The germline V gene encodes CDR1 MNHEY and CDR2 SVGAGI. CDR3 residues: CASSYSGDGYTF. In nucleotides, the CDR3 is TGTGCCAGCAGTTACTCAGGGGATGGCTACACCTTC.

The V call is TRBV28, the J call TRBJ1-2, with a tentative D call TRBD1 (5 bases). V lost 5 bases, J lost 5 bases, and 15 bases lay in between. Germline CDR1 reads MDHEN; CDR2 reads SYDVKM. The length of the CDR3 is 14 residues. The CDR3 is CASSPMGRVYGYTF. Written as DNA, the CDR3 is TGTGCCAGCAGTCCCATGGGCAGGGTTTATGGCTACACCTTC.

This chain joins TRBV5-1 and TRBJ2-1; 7 bases map to TRBD2. Germline V gene data show CDR1 as SGHRS and CDR2 as YFSETQ. V shed 1 base and J 5 bases; nucleotides not matched to a gene: 6. This CDR3 contains 15 residues. The CDR3 region is CASSLPRSGDNEQFF. CDR3 nucleotides: TGCGCCAGCAGCTTGCCGCGGAGCGGGGACAATGAGCAGTTCTTC.

This chain uses TRBV19 with TRBJ1-4; possibly TRBD1 for D (5 bases). V was trimmed by 3 bases and J by 10 bases, leaving 9 bases between them. The CDR3 is 12 residues long. Germline values: CDR1 LNHDA, CDR2 SQIVND (reference sequence). CDR3 DNA sequence: TGTGCCAGTAGTATTCGGGGGGGAAAACTGTTTTTT. This sequence encodes CASSIRGGKLFF.

V and J are TRBV28 and TRBJ2-7, with D possibly TRBD2 on 7 matching bases. The V gene lost 5 bases and the J gene lost 4 bases, with 15 bases spanning the gap. This CDR3 is 14 amino acids long. CDR1 and CDR2 (germline): MDHEN, SYDVKM. CDR3 sequence reads: CASSTPGGLYEQYF. Written as DNA, the CDR3 is TGTGCCAGCAGTACCCCCGGGGGGCTATACGAGCAGTACTTC. The full variable domain, its missing parts supplied by reference TRBV28 and TRBJ2-7, is DVKVTQSSRYLVKRTGEKVFLECVQDMDHENMFWYRQDPGLGLRLIYFSYDVKMKEKGDIPEGYSVSREKKERFSLILESASTNQTSMYLCASSTPGGLYEQYFGPGTRLTVT.